Below are 2 T cell receptor beta chains sequenced from a single sample in a study of tumor and adjacent non-tumor tissue in lung cancer. TCRbeta libraries were built with three rounds of nested PCR, modified from ARM-PCR. TCRdb independently ran MiXCR on the multiplex PCR reads; one entry per CDR3 protein. This sample has more than 120,000 distinct CDR3 sequences, with around two thirds found just once. The template was RNA from unsorted bulk tissue. Sequencing was done on a sample of lung tumor tissue. These receptor sequences come from a man aged 55-75 years with small cell lung cancer.

This chain uses TRBV24-1 with TRBJ2-1, with 8 bases aligning to TRBD2. After removal of 5 bases from V and 2 bases from J, the junction contained 10 bases not matched to a gene. The CDR3 sequence is 17 residues long. CDR1 is KGHDR and CDR2 is SFDVKD in the germline V gene. CDR3 nucleotides: TGTGCCACCAGTGGTCATATAGCGGGACGTACCTACAATGAGCAGTTCTTC. Its protein is CATSGHIAGRTYNEQFF.

On this clonotype itself: Germline and junction disagree at one end, which may indicate a read error. The CDR3 loop is CASSYSIGLGYDQYF. The CDR3 region has the DNA TGTGCCAGCAGTTACTCGATTGGGCTAGGCTACGATCAGTATTTC. The chain is built from TRBV6-5 and TRBJ2-7; no reliable D call. Looked up from germline, CDR1 is MNHEY and CDR2 is SVGAGI. This CDR3 spans 15 amino acids.